This note documents a single T cell receptor beta chain sequence. Its cognate antigen is unknown. Here immunoSEQ multiplex PCR was the method, and the copy in TCRdb shows in-frame clones only, minus some. Of roughly 700,000 clones in the sample, more than 80% were seen once. The sample comes from a study of Ad26.COV2.S vaccination and SARS-CoV-2 variants. The study, taken as a whole, reports: An underestimation of total T cell responses may have resulted from the TCR breadth and depth analyses.

This CDR3 region has 13 residues. Germline V gene data show CDR1 as GTSNPN and CDR2 as SVGIG (reference sequence). The V end lost 3 bases, the J end lost 9 bases, and 15 bases lay between the germline ends. Treatment meaning: 15 to 20 received Ad26.COV2.S at low or high dose, single or two shots; several received placebo; per-sample allocation not given. Material that was analyzed had been drawn on day 63 after the first vaccine or placebo injection. The sample in question was peripheral blood, obtained in a trial of Ad26.COV2.S vaccine versus placebo. The chain links TRBV30 to TRBJ2-1, with D perhaps TRBD2 (7 bases). The receptor was isolated from a person between 18 and 65 years old who received the Ad26.COV2.S COVID-19 vaccine or a placebo. CDR3 in DNA: TGTGCCTGGAGCATCGGGGGGCTGGCTGAGCAGTTCTTC. The encoded protein is CAWSIGGLAEQFF. The entire variable domain, with the rest obtained from reference TRBV30 and TRBJ2-1, is as follows: SQTIHQWPATLVQPVGSPLSLECTVEGTSNPNLYWYRQAAGRGLQLLFYSVGIGQISSEVPQNLSASRPQDRQFILSSKKLLLSDSGFYLCAWSIGGLAEQFFGPGTRLTVL.